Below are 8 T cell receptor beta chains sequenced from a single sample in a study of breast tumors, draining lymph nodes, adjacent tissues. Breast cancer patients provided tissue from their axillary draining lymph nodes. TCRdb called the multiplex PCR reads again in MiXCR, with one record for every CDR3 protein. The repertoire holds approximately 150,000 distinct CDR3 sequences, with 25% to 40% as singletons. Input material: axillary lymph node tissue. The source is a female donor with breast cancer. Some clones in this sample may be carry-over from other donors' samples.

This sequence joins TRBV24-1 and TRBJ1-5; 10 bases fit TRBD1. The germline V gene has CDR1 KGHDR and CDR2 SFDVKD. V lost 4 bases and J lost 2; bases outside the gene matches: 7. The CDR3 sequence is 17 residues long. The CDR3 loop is CATSERQGAFGNQPQHF. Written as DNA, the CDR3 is TGTGCCACCAGTGAACGACAGGGGGCATTCGGCAATCAGCCCCAGCATTTT.

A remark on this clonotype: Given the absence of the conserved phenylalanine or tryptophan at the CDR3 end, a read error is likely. The CDR3 DNA follows: TGCAGTGCTAGAGTGGGACTAGCGGGAACAAATTACAATGAGCAGTTCGTC. Its translation: CSARVGLAGTNYNEQFV. This rearrangement joins TRBV20-1 to TRBJ2-1; 13 nucleotides match TRBD2. After removal of 1 base from V and 4 bases from J, the junction contained 7 bases not matched to a gene. The germline CDR1 and CDR2 sequences are DFQATT and SNEGSKA (reference sequence). There are 17 residues in the CDR3.

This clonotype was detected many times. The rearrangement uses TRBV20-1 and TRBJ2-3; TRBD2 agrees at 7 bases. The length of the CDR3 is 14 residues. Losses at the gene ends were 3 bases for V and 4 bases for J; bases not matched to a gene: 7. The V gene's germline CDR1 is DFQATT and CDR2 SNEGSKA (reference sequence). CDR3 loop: CSASALAPADTQYF. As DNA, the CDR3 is TGCAGTGCTAGCGCACTAGCGCCCGCAGATACGCAGTATTTT.

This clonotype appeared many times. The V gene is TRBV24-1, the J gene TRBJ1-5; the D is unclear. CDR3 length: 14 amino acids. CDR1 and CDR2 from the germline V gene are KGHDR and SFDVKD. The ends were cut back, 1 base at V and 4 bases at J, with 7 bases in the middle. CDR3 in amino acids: CATSDLSANQPQHF. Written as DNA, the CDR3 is TGTGCCACCAGTGATTTATCCGCAAATCAGCCCCAGCATTTT.

CDR3 nucleotide sequence: TGTGCCAGTAGTAGGGACAGGGGAGGGAATAGCAATCAGCCCCAGCATTTT. It encodes CASSRDRGGNSNQPQHF. V is TRBV19 and J is TRBJ1-5; 10 nucleotides match TRBD1. Looked up from germline, CDR1 is LNHDA and CDR2 is SQIVND (reference sequence). This CDR3 is 17 amino acids long. Trimming cost V 4 bases and J 0 bases; bases outside gene matches: 6.

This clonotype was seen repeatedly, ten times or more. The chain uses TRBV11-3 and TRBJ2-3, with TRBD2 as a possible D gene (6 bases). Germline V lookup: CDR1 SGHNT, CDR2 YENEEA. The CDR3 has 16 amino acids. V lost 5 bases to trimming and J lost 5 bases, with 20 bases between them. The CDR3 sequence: CASSPHLGGKGDTQYF. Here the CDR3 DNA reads TGTGCCAGCAGCCCCCACTTGGGCGGGAAGGGAGATACGCAGTATTTT.

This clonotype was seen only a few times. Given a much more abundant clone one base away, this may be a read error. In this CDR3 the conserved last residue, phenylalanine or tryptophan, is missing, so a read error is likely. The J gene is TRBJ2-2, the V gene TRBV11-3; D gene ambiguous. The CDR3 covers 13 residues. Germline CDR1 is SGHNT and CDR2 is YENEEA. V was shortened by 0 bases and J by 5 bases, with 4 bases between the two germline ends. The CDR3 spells CASSLEPTGELFL. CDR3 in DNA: TGTGCCAGCAGCTTAGAACCTACCGGGGAGCTGTTTCTT.

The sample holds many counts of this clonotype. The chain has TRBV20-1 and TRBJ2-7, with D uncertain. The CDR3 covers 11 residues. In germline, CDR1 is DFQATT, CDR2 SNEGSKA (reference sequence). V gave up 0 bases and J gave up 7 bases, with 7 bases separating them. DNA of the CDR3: TGCAGTGCTAGAGAGTTCTTAGAGCAGTACTTC. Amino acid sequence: CSAREFLEQYF.